Below, 10 T cell receptor beta chains from the same sample are listed, as sequenced in a study of cytomegalovirus exposure and HLA in healthy donors. The study ran its PCR with 60 Vbeta and 13 Jbeta primers. The assay was immunoSEQ multiplex PCR, and TCRdb's table has in-frame clones only and misses some. Of about 110,000 clones listed, about 13% were seen once; the top ten hold 16%. The sequenced material came from PBMCs. The receptor source for this set is a man aged 40-49 years in good health and CMV-seropositive.

The rearrangement uses TRBV28 and TRBJ1-5; the D gene is possibly TRBD1 (6 bases). Germline assignment: CDR1 MDHEN and CDR2 SYDVKM. Trimming pared 8 bases from V and 6 bases from J, leaving 26 bases between. The length of the CDR3 is 17 residues. The DNA of the CDR3 is TGTGCCAGCCGACAGAACCAGTGGGGGCGCCCCCTTCAGCCCCAGCATTTT. Amino acids: CASRQNQWGRPLQPQHF.

The genes are TRBV6-5 and TRBJ1-1, with D perhaps matching TRBD1 (5 bases). The CDR3 is 11 amino acids. V was shortened by 6 bases and J by 12 bases, with 14 bases between the two germline ends. In germline, CDR1 is MNHEY, CDR2 SVGAGI. The DNA of the CDR3 is TGTGCCAGCAGCAATGGACATTTGACTTTCTTT. Its translation is CASSNGHLTFF.

The V call is TRBV7-9, the J call TRBJ2-7; 8 bases agree with TRBD2. Germline V gives CDR1 SEHNR, CDR2 FQNEAQ (reference sequence). This CDR3 comprises 16 residues. Losses at the gene ends were 5 bases for V and 2 bases for J; bases not matched to a gene: 11. CDR3 region: CASSPTEAGGPYEQYF. The CDR3, as DNA: TGTGCCAGCAGCCCCACGGAGGCGGGAGGCCCCTACGAGCAGTACTTC. Full variable domain (rest looked up from reference TRBV7-9 and TRBJ2-7): DTGVSQNPRHKITKRGQNVTFRCDPISEHNRLYWYRQTLGQGPEFLTYFQNEAQLEKSRLLSDRFSAERPKGSFSTLEIQRTEQGDSAMYLCASSPTEAGGPYEQYFGPGTRLTVT.

Only a few counts were recorded for this clone. The J gene is TRBJ2-5, the V gene TRBV28; 9 positions agree with TRBD1. The J segment lost 5 bases and the V segment lost 4 bases, leaving 11 bases of the junction unmatched. Germline V CDR1 and CDR2: MDHEN, SYDVKM. There are 16 residues in the CDR3. The CDR3 here is CASSSPFGTGTETQYF. Written as DNA, the CDR3 is TGTGCCAGCAGTTCCCCCTTTGGGACAGGGACGGAGACCCAGTACTTC.

The chain recombines TRBV7-8 with TRBJ2-7; the D gene is possibly TRBD2 (5 bases). V was pared by 4 bases and J by 5 bases, with 9 bases between. The CDR3 is made up of 12 amino acids. Looked up from germline, CDR1 is SGHVS and CDR2 is FQNEAQ. CDR3 DNA sequence: TGTGCCAGCAGCTGGGGAGTAGACGAGCAGTACTTC. Translation: CASSWGVDEQYF. The complete variable domain, with remaining parts taken from reference TRBV7-8 and TRBJ2-7, reads GAGVSQSPRYKVAKRGQDVALRCDPISGHVSLFWYQQALGQGPEFLTYFQNEAQLDKSGLPSDRFFAERPEGSVSTLKIQRTQQEDSAVYLCASSWGVDEQYFGPGTRLTVT.

This chain joins TRBV11-1 and TRBJ1-4, with a possible D match to TRBD1 (5 bases). Germline-derived CDR1 and CDR2 are SGHAT and FQDESV (reference sequence). The CDR3 is 16 amino acids. The V end was cut by 4 bases, the J end by 3 bases, with 15 bases between. CDR3 protein: CASSSLDGGANEKLFF. The CDR3 DNA follows: TGTGCCAGCAGCTCCTTGGACGGGGGAGCTAATGAAAAACTGTTTTTT.

The CDR3 reads CATSRSPRDEQYF. CDR3 coding DNA: TGTGCCACCAGCAGATCCCCTCGGGACGAGCAGTACTTC. The rearrangement joins TRBV15 to TRBJ2-7; no reliable D call. Germline V gene data show CDR1 as LNHNV and CDR2 as YYDKDF (reference sequence). This CDR3 is 13 amino acids long. Between the trimmed V and J ends, which lost 2 bases and 5 bases, there was a span of 10 bases.

This clone was counted a few times. The V and J genes are TRBV7-2 and TRBJ1-2; TRBD1 might be the D (6 bases). The CDR3 totals 15 residues. The germline V and J ends were trimmed by 1 base and 5 bases, with 14 bases remaining between them. Germline CDR1 SGHTA, CDR2 FQGNSA. The CDR3 sequence: CASSLVLGGGYGYTF. The CDR3 bases are TGTGCCAGCAGCTTAGTCTTAGGGGGGGGATATGGCTACACCTTC.

The rearrangement links TRBV6-5 to TRBJ2-7, with 8 bases lining up with TRBD1. The CDR3 contains 14 residues. Germline values: CDR1 MNHEY, CDR2 SVGAGI. V lost 6 bases to trimming and J lost 4 bases; unmatched junction nucleotides: 8. The CDR3 here is CASSPGQALYEQYF. In DNA form, the CDR3 reads TGTGCCAGCAGCCCGGGACAGGCCTTATACGAGCAGTACTTC.

The table lists this clone with a few counts. The genes are TRBV15 and TRBJ2-1, with a weak D call TRBD2 (6 bases). Germline V gene lookup returns CDR1 LNHNV and CDR2 YYDKDF (reference sequence). The CDR3 contains 17 residues. Trimming cost V 1 base and J 6 bases, with 19 bases left between them. The CDR3 reads CATSRGAGRSKINEQFF. CDR3 DNA: TGTGCCACCAGCAGAGGGGCAGGGAGGTCGAAGATCAATGAGCAGTTCTTC.